This entry concerns a single TCR beta chain. The data stem from a study of blood T cell repertoires in COVID-19. Study at large: T cells, B-cell-depleted T cells, or PBMCs provided the cDNA or gDNA that served as material.

CDR1 is SGHDN and CDR2 is FVKESK in the germline V gene. There are 12 residues in the CDR3. V was shortened by 1 base and J by 3 bases, with 3 bases between the two germline ends. Enrollees, about 18 to 89 years old, lived in 24 US areas. Cohort placement rested on clinical history that participants reported themselves. Methods used by the authors: Using reference gene primer amplification, nucleated cell counts were estimated. Profiling relied on immunoSEQ multiplex PCR, and the TCRdb table lists in-frame clones only, not all of them. D and trimming were read from the DNA, whereas the V and J calls and clone size are those reported in that table. The sample consists of about 250,000 clones, over 85% of them appearing once.

The sequenced material came from PBMCs or T cells enriched from blood (not recorded which). The chain is built from TRBV14 and TRBJ1-2; D call uncertain. The receptor comes from a woman aged 25 to 39 with acute COVID-19. In DNA form, the CDR3 reads TGTGCCAGCAGCCAAGGGCACTATGGCTACACCTTC. Its translation is CASSQGHYGYTF.